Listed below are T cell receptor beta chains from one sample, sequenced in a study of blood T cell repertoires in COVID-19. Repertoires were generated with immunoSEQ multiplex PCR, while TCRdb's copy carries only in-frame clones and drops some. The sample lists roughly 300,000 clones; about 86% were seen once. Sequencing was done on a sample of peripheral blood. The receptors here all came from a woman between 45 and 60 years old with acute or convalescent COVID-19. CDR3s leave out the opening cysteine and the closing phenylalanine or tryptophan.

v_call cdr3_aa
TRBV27 ASSLSPGLGPSDTQY
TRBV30 AWSVQSANNSPLH
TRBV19 ASRDRASGTQY
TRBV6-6 ASSYSTGAYNEQF
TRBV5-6 ASSLDEGYSQY
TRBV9 ASSVEGDGYGYT
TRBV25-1 ASSGTGGTVKNIQY
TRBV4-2 ASSPPGEGSTEAF
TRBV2 ASTRQGASSNQPQH
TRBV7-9 ASSLPGVGTGELF
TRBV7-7 ASSPYWQGANTEAF
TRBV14 ASSQGLGHPYQETQY
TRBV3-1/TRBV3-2 ASSQGDSYNSPLH
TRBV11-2 ASSGGTVETDTQY
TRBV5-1 ASSLGASDAGEKLF
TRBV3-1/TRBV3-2 ASSQLLLAAHEQF
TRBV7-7 ASSWRLAGPDTQY
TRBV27 ASSLQGDTQY
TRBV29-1 SVETGPGLF
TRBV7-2 ASSLGGHGYT
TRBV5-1 ASSDGPGDTQY
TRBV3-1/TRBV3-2 ASSQEMLTADTQY
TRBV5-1 ASSPTGSSTDTQY
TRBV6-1 ASREDSSGANVLT
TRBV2 ASRKETNQPQH
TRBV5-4 ASSLPGVDGLYNEQF
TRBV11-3 ASSPGTSGAQETQY
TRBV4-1 ASSQGQGATAKNIQY
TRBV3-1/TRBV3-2 ASSQDWPGATDTQY
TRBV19 ASSIGLQGNGQPQH
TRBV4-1 ASSQGAGLSNTGELF
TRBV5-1 ASSFGTGRDEQF
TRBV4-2 ASSQDPQVSEAF
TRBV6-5 ASRRGDYGYT
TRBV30 AWSLGPNREGYT
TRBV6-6 ASSYRGQGVDEQF
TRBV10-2 ASSDRSGLGQETQY
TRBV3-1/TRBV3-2 ASSQEGGFRGDSPLH
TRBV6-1 ASSERQGAIGSPLH
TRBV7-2 ASSLETGSSYEQY
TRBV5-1 ASSPGLVFNEQF
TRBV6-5 ASRTGTNTGELF
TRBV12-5 ATAGGSGNTGGTQY
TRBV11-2 ASSQYNVLT
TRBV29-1 SVGDGYNEQF